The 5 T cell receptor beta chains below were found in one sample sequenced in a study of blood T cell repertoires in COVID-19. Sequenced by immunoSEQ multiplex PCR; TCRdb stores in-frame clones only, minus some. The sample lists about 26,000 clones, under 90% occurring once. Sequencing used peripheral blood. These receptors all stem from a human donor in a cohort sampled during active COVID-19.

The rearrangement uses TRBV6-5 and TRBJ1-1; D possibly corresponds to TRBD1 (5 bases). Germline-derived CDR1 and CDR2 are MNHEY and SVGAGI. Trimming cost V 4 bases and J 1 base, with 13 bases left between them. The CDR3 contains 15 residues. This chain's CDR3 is CASSSPRDRNTEAFF. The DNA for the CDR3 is TGTGCCAGCAGTTCCCCGCGCGACAGGAACACTGAAGCTTTCTTT.

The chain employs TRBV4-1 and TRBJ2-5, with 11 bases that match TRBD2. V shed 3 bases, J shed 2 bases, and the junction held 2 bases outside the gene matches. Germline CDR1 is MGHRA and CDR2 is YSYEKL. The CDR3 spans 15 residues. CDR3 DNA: TGCGCCAGCAGCCAGGGGACTAGCGGACAAGAGACCCAGTACTTC. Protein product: CASSQGTSGQETQYF.

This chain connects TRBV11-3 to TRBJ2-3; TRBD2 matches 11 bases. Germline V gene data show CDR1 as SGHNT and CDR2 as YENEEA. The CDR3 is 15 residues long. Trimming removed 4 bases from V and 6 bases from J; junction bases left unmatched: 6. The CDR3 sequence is CASSSTSGSRDTQYF. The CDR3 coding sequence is TGTGCCAGCAGCTCCACTAGCGGGAGTCGTGATACGCAGTATTTT.

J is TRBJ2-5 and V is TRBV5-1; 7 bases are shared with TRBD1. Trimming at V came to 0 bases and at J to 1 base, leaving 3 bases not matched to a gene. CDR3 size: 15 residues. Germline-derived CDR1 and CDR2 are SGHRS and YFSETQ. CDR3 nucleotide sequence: TGCGCCAGCAGCTTGGTCTACAGGGGCCAAGAGACCCAGTACTTC. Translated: CASSLVYRGQETQYF.

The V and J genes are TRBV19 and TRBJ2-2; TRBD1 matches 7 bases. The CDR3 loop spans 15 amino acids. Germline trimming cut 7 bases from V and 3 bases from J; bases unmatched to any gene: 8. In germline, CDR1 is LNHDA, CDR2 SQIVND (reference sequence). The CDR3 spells CASTQQQGYTGELFF. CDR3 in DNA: TGTGCCAGTACTCAACAACAGGGGTACACCGGGGAGCTGTTTTTT.